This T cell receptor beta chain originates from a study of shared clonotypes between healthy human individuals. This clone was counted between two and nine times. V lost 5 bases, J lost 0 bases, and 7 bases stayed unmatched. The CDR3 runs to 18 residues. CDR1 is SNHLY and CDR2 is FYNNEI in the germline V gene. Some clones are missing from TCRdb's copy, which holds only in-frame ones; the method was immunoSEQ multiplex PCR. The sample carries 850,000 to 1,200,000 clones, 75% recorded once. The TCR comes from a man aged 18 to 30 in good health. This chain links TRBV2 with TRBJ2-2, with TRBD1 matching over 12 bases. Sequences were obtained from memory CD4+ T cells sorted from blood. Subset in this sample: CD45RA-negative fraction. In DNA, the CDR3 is TGTGCCAGCAGTTATCATGGGACAGGGGGCCCGAACACCGGGGAGCTGTTTTTT. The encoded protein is CASSYHGTGGPNTGELFF. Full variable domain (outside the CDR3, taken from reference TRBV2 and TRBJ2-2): EPEVTQTPSHQVTQMGQEVILRCVPISNHLYFYWYRQILGQKVEFLVSFYNNEISEKSEIFDDQFSVERPDGSNFTLKIRSTKLEDSAMYFCASSYHGTGGPNTGELFFGEGSRLTVL.